The 5 T cell receptor beta chains presented below share a single source sample, sequenced in a study of STAT5B mutations in CD4+ large granular lymphocyte leukemia. Sequencing used immunoSEQ multiplex PCR; TCRdb keeps in-frame clones, though not all of them. This table has tens of thousands of clones, less than 75% appearing once. The sequenced material came from CD4+ T cells from blood buffy coats. The receptor set was obtained from a human donor in good health.

This clone was seen only once. The J gene is TRBJ2-3, the V gene TRBV30; D may be TRBD2 (6 bases). CDR1 and CDR2 (germline): GTSNPN, SVGIG (reference sequence). The V end was cut by 8 bases, the J end by 4 bases, with 16 bases between. CDR3 length: 13 amino acids. The DNA for the CDR3 is TGTGCCATACGGGGACTTCTCGCAGATACGCAGTATTTT. Translating it yields CAIRGLLADTQYF.

The chain links TRBV6-4 to TRBJ1-6; the D is unclear. Trimming pared 3 bases from V and 10 bases from J, leaving 13 bases between. Germline V CDR1 and CDR2: MRHNA, SNTAGT. The CDR3 consists of 14 residues. The CDR3 reads CASSETGIGSPLHF. The CDR3 DNA is TGTGCCAGCAGTGAGACCGGAATAGGGTCACCCCTCCACTTT.

The chain recombines TRBV19 with TRBJ2-2; the D is unclear. V shed 4 bases and J shed 3 bases, with 6 bases lying between them. The CDR3 spans 13 residues. CDR1 and CDR2 from the germline V gene are LNHDA and SQIVND (reference sequence). CDR3 bases: TGTGCCAGTAGTACGGCTCACACCGGGGAGCTGTTTTTT. The encoded protein is CASSTAHTGELFF.

This clone has a handful of counts. V gene TRBV9 combines with J gene TRBJ1-1, with unresolved D. V lost 0 bases to trimming and J lost 0 bases, with 12 bases between them. The germline gives CDR1 SGDLS, CDR2 YYNGEE. There are 16 residues in the CDR3. The CDR3 region is CASSVGPDPMNTEAFF. The DNA of the CDR3 is TGTGCCAGCAGCGTAGGACCCGACCCAATGAACACTGAAGCTTTCTTT.

The chain carries TRBV2 and TRBJ2-2; TRBD1 or TRBD2 may be the D gene (5 bases each). There are 15 residues in the CDR3. Germline V gene data show CDR1 as SNHLY and CDR2 as FYNNEI. Trimming shortened V by 5 bases and J by 2 bases, and 12 bases separated the two germline ends. CDR3 amino acids: CASSRDPVNTGELFF. The CDR3 DNA reads TGTGCCAGCAGTAGGGACCCCGTTAACACCGGGGAGCTGTTTTTT.